One and the same sample provided the 7 T cell receptor beta chains below, sequenced in a study of T-cell reconstitution after alpha-beta-depleted transplantation in children. The authors prepared the TCRbeta library with unique molecular identifiers. MiXCR, run by TCRdb on the PCR reads, gives a single entry per CDR3 protein. The table includes about 20,000 distinct CDR3 sequences, about 11% detected once. The sequenced sample was PBMCs from the stem cell graft donor, obtained from the stem cell graft. The receptors shown here come from a human donor who donated a stem cell graft to a child with chronic granulomatous disease.

This clonotype was seen many times. The V gene is TRBV5-1, the J gene TRBJ1-2, with 7 bases fitting TRBD1. CDR1 is SGHRS, CDR2 YFSETQ, per germline. J gave up 4 bases and V 4 bases, and 7 bases lay outside the gene matches. This CDR3 has 14 amino acids. The CDR3 spells CASSIQGVSYGYTF. In nucleotides, the CDR3 is TGCGCCAGCAGCATTCAGGGGGTGTCCTATGGCTACACCTTC.

Many counts were recorded for this clonotype. The rearrangement uses TRBV7-9 and TRBJ1-4; D may be TRBD1 (5 bases). Trimming pared 2 bases from V and 8 bases from J, leaving 12 bases between. The CDR3 sequence is 14 residues long. CDR1 is SEHNR, CDR2 FQNEAQ, per germline (reference sequence). The CDR3 coding sequence is TGTGCCAGCAGCTTACAGGGTCGCGGGGAAAAACTGTTTTTT. Amino acids: CASSLQGRGEKLFF.

This clonotype was detected ten times or more. The chain couples TRBV4-1 to TRBJ2-3, with D perhaps matching TRBD2 (5 bases). V was clipped by 1 base and J by 8 bases, with 7 bases between them. Germline V lookup: CDR1 MGHRA, CDR2 YSYEKL. The CDR3 runs to 12 residues. In DNA form, the CDR3 reads TGCGCCAGCAGCCAAGGTCGGGGTACGCAGTATTTT. It codes for CASSQGRGTQYF.

This clonotype was picked up many times. The chain's CDR3 is CSVGQYGYTF. DNA for the CDR3: TGCAGCGTTGGACAGTATGGCTACACCTTC. This rearrangement joins TRBV29-1 to TRBJ1-2, with a tentative D call TRBD1 (5 bases). The V gene lost 4 bases and the J gene lost 5 bases, with 5 bases spanning the gap. CDR1 is SQVTM, CDR2 ANQGSEA, per germline. The CDR3 extends over 10 amino acids.

This clonotype was recorded many times. CDR3 in amino acids: CASSASLDEQYF. CDR3 bases: TGTGCCAGCAGCGCCTCCTTGGACGAGCAGTACTTC. J is TRBJ2-7 and V is TRBV11-1; D gene ambiguous. Trimming left V 5 bases short and J 5 bases short, with 10 bases between. This CDR3 is built from 12 residues. Germline V gene sequence: CDR1 SGHAT, CDR2 FQDESV (reference sequence).

This clonotype was counted ten times or more. The gene calls are TRBV7-9 and TRBJ2-7; no reliable D call. The germline CDR1 and CDR2 sequences are SEHNR and FQNEAQ (reference sequence). The CDR3 is made up of 13 amino acids. Trimming shortened V by 1 base and J by 6 bases, and 10 bases separated the two germline ends. The DNA for the CDR3 is TGTGCCAGCAGCTTAGTTCCGGTAGGCGAGCAGTACTTC. Protein sequence: CASSLVPVGEQYF. Filled out from reference TRBV7-9 and TRBJ2-7, the complete variable domain reads DTGVSQNPRHKITKRGQNVTFRCDPISEHNRLYWYRQTLGQGPEFLTYFQNEAQLEKSRLLSDRFSAERPKGSFSTLEIQRTEQGDSAMYLCASSLVPVGEQYFGPGTRLTVT.

This clonotype has at least ten counts. This rearrangement joins TRBV29-1 to TRBJ2-2; D gene ambiguous. Between the trimmed V and J ends, which lost 4 bases and 4 bases, there was a span of 7 bases. The germline gives CDR1 SQVTM, CDR2 ANQGSEA. The CDR3 is 12 residues long. The CDR3 spells CSVVGGTGELFF. For the CDR3, the DNA is TGCAGCGTTGTGGGCGGCACCGGGGAGCTGTTTTTT.